These 3 T cell receptor beta chains share one sample of origin, sequenced in a study of T cells after yellow fever vaccination. TCRdb passed the 5' RACE reads through MiXCR, listing each CDR3 protein once. The table has about 630,000 distinct CDR3 sequences, over 9% seen once. The input for sequencing was PBMCs, taken on the day of the yellow fever booster vaccination. The receptor set was obtained from a man aged 25 to 45 who received the YFV17D yellow fever vaccine.

This clonotype appeared a few times. The gene calls are TRBV5-1 and TRBJ2-1; weak D call: TRBD2 (5 bases). This CDR3 spans 13 amino acids. Trimming stripped 1 base from V and 10 bases from J, with 12 bases between. In germline, CDR1 is SGHRS, CDR2 YFSETQ. For the CDR3, the DNA is TGCGCCAGCAGCTTGCGGGGAGCCGTGGAGCAGTTCTTC. This gives the protein CASSLRGAVEQFF.

The chain employs TRBV29-1 and TRBJ1-1; 7 bases are a match to TRBD1. Germline CDR1 and CDR2: SQVTM and ANQGSEA. The CDR3 consists of 17 residues. The V and J ends lost 4 bases and 1 base, in that order; junction bases with no gene match: 15. CDR3 coding DNA: TGCAGCGTTGGGGTCAAACAGGGGCCCCAAGGGAACACTGAAGCTTTCTTT. This translates into CSVGVKQGPQGNTEAFF.

V and J are TRBV6-2 or TRBV6-3 and TRBJ2-7; D is unresolved. CDR3 length equals 14 residues. The V gene lost 1 base and the J gene lost 2 bases, with 9 bases spanning the gap. Per germline, CDR1 MNHEY and CDR2 SVGEGT. This CDR3 is CASSYFGSPYEQYF. The DNA of the CDR3 is TGTGCCAGCAGTTACTTCGGCAGTCCCTACGAGCAGTACTTC.